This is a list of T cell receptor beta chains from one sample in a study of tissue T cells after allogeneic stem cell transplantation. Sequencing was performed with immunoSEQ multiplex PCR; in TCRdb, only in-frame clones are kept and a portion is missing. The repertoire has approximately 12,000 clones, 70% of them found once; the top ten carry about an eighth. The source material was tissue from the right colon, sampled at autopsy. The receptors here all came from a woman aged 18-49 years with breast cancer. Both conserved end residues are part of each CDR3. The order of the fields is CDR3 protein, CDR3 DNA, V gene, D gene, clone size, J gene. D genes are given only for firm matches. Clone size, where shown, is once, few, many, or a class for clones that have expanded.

CDR3: CASSALGGILAGELFF; DNA: TGTGCCAGCAGCGCCTTGGGTGGGATTCTCGCCGGGGAGCTGTTTTTT; V: TRBV9; D: -; size: -; J: TRBJ2-2
CDR3: CASSSQLVLSYNEQFF; DNA: TGTGCCAGCAGCTCACAACTAGTTCTCTCCTACAATGAGCAGTTCTTC; V: TRBV9; D: -; size: -; J: TRBJ2-1
CDR3: CASSQRATAFF; DNA: TGTGCCAGCAGCCAAAGGGCCACGGCTTTCTTT; V: TRBV3-1/TRBV3-2; D: -; size: -; J: TRBJ1-1
CDR3: CASRPRGTYEQYF; DNA: TGTGCCAGTAGACCGCGGGGGACCTACGAGCAGTACTTC; V: TRBV19; D: TRBD2; size: -; J: TRBJ2-7
CDR3: CASSLGPSGSGYEQFF; DNA: TGTGCCAGCAGCTTAGGCCCTAGCGGGAGTGGCTATGAGCAGTTCTTC; V: TRBV7-3; D: TRBD2; size: -; J: TRBJ2-1
CDR3: CASSPLDRYYEQYF; DNA: TGTGCCAGTAGCCCGCTGGACAGATACTACGAGCAGTACTTC; V: TRBV19; D: -; size: -; J: TRBJ2-7
CDR3: CARGLSYEQYF; DNA: TGTGCCAGGGGACTATCCTACGAGCAGTACTTC; V: TRBV2; D: TRBD2; size: few; J: TRBJ2-7
CDR3: CASSQCGGRRGQVYNEQFF; DNA: TGTGCCAGCAGCCAGTGCGGGGGGAGGAGGGGACAAGTCTACAATGAGCAGTTCTTC; V: TRBV3-1/TRBV3-2; D: TRBD2; size: once; J: TRBJ2-1
CDR3: CATSALEGGPAEW; DNA: TGTGCCACCAGTGCCCTGGAGGGGGGGCCCGCTGAATGG; V: TRBV24-1; D: -; size: -; J: TRBJ1-5
CDR3: CASSGDGSGANVLTF; DNA: TGTGCCAGCAGCGGAGACGGCTCTGGGGCCAACGTCCTGACTTTC; V: TRBV6-4; D: -; size: -; J: TRBJ2-6
CDR3: CASSATKVGANVLTF; DNA: TGTGCCAGCTCAGCCACAAAGGTTGGGGCCAACGTCCTGACTTTC; V: TRBV18; D: -; size: few; J: TRBJ2-6
CDR3: CSVEEASRQYF; DNA: TGCAGCGTTGAAGAGGCAAGTCGGCAGTACTTC; V: TRBV29-1; D: -; size: -; J: TRBJ2-7
CDR3: CASSSGYTF; DNA: TGTGCCAGCAGTAGCGGCTACACCTTC; V: TRBV2; D: -; size: -; J: TRBJ1-2
CDR3: CASSVTWGGGNTEAFF; DNA: TGTGCCAGCAGCGTCACGTGGGGAGGGGGGAACACTGAAGCTTTCTTT; V: TRBV9; D: -; size: -; J: TRBJ1-1
CDR3: CAISELDPYEQYF; DNA: TGTGCCATCAGTGAGTTGGACCCCTACGAGCAGTACTTC; V: TRBV10-3; D: -; size: -; J: TRBJ2-7
CDR3: CASSLPSHNEQFF; DNA: TGTGCCAGCAGCTTGCCCAGTCACAATGAGCAGTTCTTC; V: TRBV5-5; D: -; size: -; J: TRBJ2-1
CDR3: CASSFSGEKLFF; DNA: TGTGCCAGCAGTTTCAGCGGTGAAAAACTGTTTTTT; V: TRBV2; D: -; size: -; J: TRBJ1-4
CDR3: CASTPVDGELFF; DNA: TGTGCCAGCACACCGGTGGACGGGGAGCTGTTTTTT; V: TRBV6-6; D: -; size: -; J: TRBJ2-2
CDR3: CAISGGNQPQHF; DNA: TGTGCCATCAGCGGGGGAAATCAGCCCCAGCATTTT; V: TRBV10-3; D: -; size: once; J: TRBJ1-5